This TCR beta chain was recorded in a study of T cell responses to AZD1222 COVID-19 vaccine. Generated by immunoSEQ multiplex PCR, the TCRdb table keeps only in-frame clones and is missing some. The table shows about 180,000 clones, with 75% to 90% occurring only once. The V gene lost 3 bases and the J gene lost 6 bases, with 3 bases spanning the gap. The CDR3 totals 11 residues. The germline CDR1 and CDR2 sequences are MNHEY and SMNVEV (reference sequence). The chain recombines TRBV27 with TRBJ2-1; no clear D. The material sequenced was peripheral blood, taken 28 days after the second dose of the MenACWY control vaccine. This clonotype originated in an adult who received the MenACWY meningococcal vaccine as a control. This CDR3 is CASSFGNEQFF. In DNA form, the CDR3 reads TGTGCCAGCAGTTTTGGCAATGAGCAGTTCTTC.